This entry is about one T cell receptor (beta chain). The V end was cut by 3 bases, the J end by 4 bases, with 13 bases between. The germline V gene encodes CDR1 DFQATT and CDR2 SNEGSKA (reference sequence). There are 14 residues in the CDR3. The sample originates from a study of blood T cell repertoires in COVID-19. About the study: Researchers got acute and convalescent COVID-19 samples from the United States, Italy and Spain. PBMCs, B-cell-depleted T cells, or T cells provided the cDNA or gDNA that made up the material.

In the authors' workflow: Amplification of reference gene primers was used by the study to estimate nucleated cell counts. The assay was immunoSEQ multiplex PCR, and TCRdb's table has in-frame clones only and misses some. V and J calls and clone size are given by that table; D and trimming were obtained from the DNA. The table includes about 73,000 clones, approximately 77% detected once. The sequenced sample was peripheral blood. This clonotype originated in a man between 65 and 85 years old with COVID-19, enrolled during active disease. The chain recombines TRBV20-1 with TRBJ2-1, with D possibly being TRBD2 (6 bases). The CDR3 loop is CSASPSGEYNEQFF. Written as DNA, the CDR3 is TGCAGTGCTAGTCCTTCGGGGGAATACAATGAGCAGTTCTTC.